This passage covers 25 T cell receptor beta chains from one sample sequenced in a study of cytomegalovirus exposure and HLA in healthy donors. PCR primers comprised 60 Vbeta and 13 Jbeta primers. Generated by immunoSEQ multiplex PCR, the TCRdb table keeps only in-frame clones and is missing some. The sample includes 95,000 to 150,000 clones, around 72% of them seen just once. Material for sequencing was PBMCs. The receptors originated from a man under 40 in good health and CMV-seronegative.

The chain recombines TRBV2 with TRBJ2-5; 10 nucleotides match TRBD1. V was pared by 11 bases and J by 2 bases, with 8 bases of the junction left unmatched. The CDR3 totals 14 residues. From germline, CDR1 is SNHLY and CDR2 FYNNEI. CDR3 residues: CAGNRDRGQETQYF. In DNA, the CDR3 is TGTGCCGGAAACCGGGACAGGGGACAAGAGACCCAGTACTTC.

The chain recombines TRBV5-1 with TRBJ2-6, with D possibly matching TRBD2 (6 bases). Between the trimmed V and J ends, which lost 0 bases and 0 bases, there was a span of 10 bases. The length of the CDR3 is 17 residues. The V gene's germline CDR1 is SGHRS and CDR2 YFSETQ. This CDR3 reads CASSLEGGASGANVLTF. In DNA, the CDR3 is TGCGCCAGCAGCTTGGAAGGCGGGGCCTCTGGGGCCAACGTCCTGACTTTC.

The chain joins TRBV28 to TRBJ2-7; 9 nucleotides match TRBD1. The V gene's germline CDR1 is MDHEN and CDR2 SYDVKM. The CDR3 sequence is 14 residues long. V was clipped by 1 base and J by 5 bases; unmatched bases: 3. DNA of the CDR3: TGTGCCAGCAGTTTATTACAGGGGGCCCACGAGCAGTACTTC. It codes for CASSLLQGAHEQYF.

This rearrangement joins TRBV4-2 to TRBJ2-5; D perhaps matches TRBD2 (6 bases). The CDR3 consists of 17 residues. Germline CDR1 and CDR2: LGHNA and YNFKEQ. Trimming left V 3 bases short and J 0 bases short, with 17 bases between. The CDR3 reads CASSQVGSGPYQETQYF. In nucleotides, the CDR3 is TGTGCCAGCAGCCAGGTGGGTAGCGGACCGTACCAAGAGACCCAGTACTTC.

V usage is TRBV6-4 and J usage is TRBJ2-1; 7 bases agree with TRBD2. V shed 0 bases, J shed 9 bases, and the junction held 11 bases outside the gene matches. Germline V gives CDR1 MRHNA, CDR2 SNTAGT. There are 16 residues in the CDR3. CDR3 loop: CASSDSAQRGMTEQFF. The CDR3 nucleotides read TGTGCCAGCAGTGACTCCGCCCAGCGGGGAATGACTGAGCAGTTCTTC.

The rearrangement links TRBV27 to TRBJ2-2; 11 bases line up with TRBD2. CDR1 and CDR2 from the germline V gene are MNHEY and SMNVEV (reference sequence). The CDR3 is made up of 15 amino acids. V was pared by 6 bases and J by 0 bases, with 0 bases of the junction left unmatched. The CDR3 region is CASRLAGANTGELFF. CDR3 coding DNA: TGTGCCAGCAGACTAGCGGGGGCGAACACCGGGGAGCTGTTTTTT.

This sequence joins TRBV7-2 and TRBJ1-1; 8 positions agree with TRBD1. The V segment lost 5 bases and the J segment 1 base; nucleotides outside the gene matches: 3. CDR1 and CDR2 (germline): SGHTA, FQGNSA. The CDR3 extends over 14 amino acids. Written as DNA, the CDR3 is TGTGCCAGCAGCCTCACAGGGGGGAACACTGAAGCTTTCTTT. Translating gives CASSLTGGNTEAFF.

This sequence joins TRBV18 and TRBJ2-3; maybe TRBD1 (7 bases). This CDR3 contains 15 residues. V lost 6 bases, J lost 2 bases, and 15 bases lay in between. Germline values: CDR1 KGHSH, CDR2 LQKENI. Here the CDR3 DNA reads TGTGCCAGCTCGCTGGCAGGGGGGTCCACAGATACGCAGTATTTT. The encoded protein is CASSLAGGSTDTQYF.

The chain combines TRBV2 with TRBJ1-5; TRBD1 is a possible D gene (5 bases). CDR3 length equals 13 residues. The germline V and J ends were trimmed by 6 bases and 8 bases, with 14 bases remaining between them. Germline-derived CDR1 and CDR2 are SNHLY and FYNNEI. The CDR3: CASRGGELEPQHF. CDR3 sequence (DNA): TGTGCCAGCAGGGGGGGGGAGTTGGAGCCCCAGCATTTT.

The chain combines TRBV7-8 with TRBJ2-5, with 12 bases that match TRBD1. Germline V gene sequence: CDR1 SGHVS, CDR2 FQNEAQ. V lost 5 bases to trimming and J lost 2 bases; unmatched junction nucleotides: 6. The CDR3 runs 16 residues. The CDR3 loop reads CASSEGQGAGQETQYF. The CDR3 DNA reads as TGTGCCAGCAGCGAGGGACAGGGGGCGGGGCAAGAGACCCAGTACTTC.

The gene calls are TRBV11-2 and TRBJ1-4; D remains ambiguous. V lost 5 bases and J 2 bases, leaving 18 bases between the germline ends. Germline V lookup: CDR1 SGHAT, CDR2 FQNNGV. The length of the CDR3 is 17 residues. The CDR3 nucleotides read TGTGCCAGCAGCCCCGTGCCGGGTTTAAGTACTAATGAAAAACTGTTTTTT. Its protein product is CASSPVPGLSTNEKLFF.

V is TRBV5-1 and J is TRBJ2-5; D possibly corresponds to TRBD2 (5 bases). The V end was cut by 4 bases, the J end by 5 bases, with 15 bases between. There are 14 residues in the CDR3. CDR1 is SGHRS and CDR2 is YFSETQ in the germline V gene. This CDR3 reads CASSVTRSGETQYF. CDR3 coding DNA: TGCGCCAGCAGCGTAACTAGGTCCGGGGAGACCCAGTACTTC.

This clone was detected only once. Here the CDR3 reads CASSVSGIRSYEQYF. CDR3 coding DNA: TGTGCCAGCAGCGTTAGCGGGATTCGCTCCTACGAGCAGTACTTC. V gene TRBV2 combines with J gene TRBJ2-7, with TRBD2 matching 8 bases. This CDR3 contains 15 residues. J was trimmed by 0 bases and V by 6 bases; bases with no gene match: 7. In germline, CDR1 is SNHLY, CDR2 FYNNEI. Filled out from reference TRBV2 and TRBJ2-7, the complete variable domain reads EPEVTQTPSHQVTQMGQEVILRCVPISNHLYFYWYRQILGQKVEFLVSFYNNEISEKSEIFDDQFSVERPDGSNFTLKIRSTKLEDSAMYFCASSVSGIRSYEQYFGPGTRLTVT.

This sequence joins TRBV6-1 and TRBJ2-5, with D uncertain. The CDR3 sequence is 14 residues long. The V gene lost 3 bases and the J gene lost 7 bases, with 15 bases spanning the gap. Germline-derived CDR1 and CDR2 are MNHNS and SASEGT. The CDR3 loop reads CASSDYSRGRTQYF. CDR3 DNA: TGTGCCAGCAGTGATTACTCGCGCGGTCGGACCCAGTACTTC.

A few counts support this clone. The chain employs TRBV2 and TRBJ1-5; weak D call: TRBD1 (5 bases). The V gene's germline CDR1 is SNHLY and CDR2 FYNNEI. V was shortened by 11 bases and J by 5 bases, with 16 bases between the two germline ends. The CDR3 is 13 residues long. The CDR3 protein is CASQSGAHQPQHF. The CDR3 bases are TGTGCCTCCCAGAGCGGGGCTCATCAGCCCCAGCATTTT.

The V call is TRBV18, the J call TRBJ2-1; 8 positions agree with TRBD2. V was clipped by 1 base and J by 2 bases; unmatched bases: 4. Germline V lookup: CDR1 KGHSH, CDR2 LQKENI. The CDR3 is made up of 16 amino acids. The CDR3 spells CASSPRGSGAYNEQFF. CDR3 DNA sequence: TGTGCCAGCTCACCACGGGGTAGCGGGGCCTACAATGAGCAGTTCTTC.

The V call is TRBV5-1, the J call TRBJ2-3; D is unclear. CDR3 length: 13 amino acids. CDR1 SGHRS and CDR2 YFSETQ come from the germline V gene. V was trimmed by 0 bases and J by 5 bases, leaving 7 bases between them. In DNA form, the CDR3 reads TGCGCCAGCAGCTTGGCCAGCGAAGATACGCAGTATTTT. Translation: CASSLASEDTQYF.

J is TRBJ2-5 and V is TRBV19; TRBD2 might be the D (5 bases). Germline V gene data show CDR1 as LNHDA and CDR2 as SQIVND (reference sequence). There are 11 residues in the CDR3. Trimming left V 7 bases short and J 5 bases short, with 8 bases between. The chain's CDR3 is CASKRGETQYF. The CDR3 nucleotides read TGTGCCAGTAAGAGAGGGGAGACCCAGTACTTC.

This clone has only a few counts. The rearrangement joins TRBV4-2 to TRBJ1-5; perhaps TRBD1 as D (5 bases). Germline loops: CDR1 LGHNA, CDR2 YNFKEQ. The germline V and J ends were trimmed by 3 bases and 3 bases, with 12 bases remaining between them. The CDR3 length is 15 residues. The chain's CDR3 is CASSQGGVANQPQHF. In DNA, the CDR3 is TGTGCCAGCAGCCAGGGAGGGGTGGCCAATCAGCCCCAGCATTTT.

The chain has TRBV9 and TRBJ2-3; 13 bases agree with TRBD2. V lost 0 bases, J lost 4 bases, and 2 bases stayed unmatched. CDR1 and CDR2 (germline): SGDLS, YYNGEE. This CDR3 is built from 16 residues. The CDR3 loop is CASSVVGTSGADTQYF. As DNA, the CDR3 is TGTGCCAGCAGCGTAGTTGGGACTAGCGGGGCAGATACGCAGTATTTT.

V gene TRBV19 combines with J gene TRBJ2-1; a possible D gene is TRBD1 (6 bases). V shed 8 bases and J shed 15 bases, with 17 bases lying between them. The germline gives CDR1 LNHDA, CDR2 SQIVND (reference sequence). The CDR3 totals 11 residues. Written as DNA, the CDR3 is TGTGCCAGTTACTGGGGGCTTAGGATGTTCTTC. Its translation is CASYWGLRMFF.

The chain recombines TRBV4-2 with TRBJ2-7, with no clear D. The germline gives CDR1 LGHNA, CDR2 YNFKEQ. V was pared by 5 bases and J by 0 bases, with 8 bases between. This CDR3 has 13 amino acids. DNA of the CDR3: TGTGCCAGCAGCAATCCTAGCTCCTACGAGCAGTACTTC. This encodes CASSNPSSYEQYF.

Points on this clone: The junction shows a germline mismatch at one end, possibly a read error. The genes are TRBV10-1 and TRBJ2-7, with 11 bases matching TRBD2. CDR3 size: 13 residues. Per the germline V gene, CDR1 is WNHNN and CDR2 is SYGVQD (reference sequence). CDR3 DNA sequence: TGCGCCAGCAGTTTAACTAGCGGGGGCCTGAAGGTCTTC. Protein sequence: CASSLTSGGLKVF.

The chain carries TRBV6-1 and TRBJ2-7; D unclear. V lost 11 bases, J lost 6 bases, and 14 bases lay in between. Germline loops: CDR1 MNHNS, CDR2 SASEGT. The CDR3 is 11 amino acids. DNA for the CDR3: TGTGCCTCGGGTCCTCTGGGCGAGCAGTACTTC. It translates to CASGPLGEQYF.

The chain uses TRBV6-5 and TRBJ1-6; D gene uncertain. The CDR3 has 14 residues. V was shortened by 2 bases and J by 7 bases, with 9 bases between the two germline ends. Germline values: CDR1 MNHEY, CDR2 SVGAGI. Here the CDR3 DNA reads TGTGCCAGCAGTTACGGGCTGGGCAATTCACCCCTCCACTTT. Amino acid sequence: CASSYGLGNSPLHF.